Below are 31 T cell receptor beta chains sequenced from a single sample in a study of CD8 T cells in ankylosing spondylitis. TCRdb passed the 5' RACE reads through MiXCR, listing each CDR3 protein once. The sample yields around 220,000 distinct CDR3 sequences, about 10% seen once. The sequencing sample was made of blood, either unsorted or a sorted T cell fraction (not recorded which). These receptors were taken from a male donor with ankylosing spondylitis or in good health (not recorded which).

The chain employs TRBV9 and TRBJ1-1; D gene uncertain. The CDR3 is made up of 15 amino acids. Trimming cost V 4 bases and J 0 bases, with 13 bases left between them. CDR1 SGDLS and CDR2 YYNGEE come from the germline V gene. This chain's CDR3 is CASSPTDGLNTEAFF. For the CDR3, the DNA is TGTGCCAGCAGCCCTACCGACGGCTTGAACACTGAAGCTTTCTTT. The variable domain in full, with the rest retrieved from reference TRBV9 and TRBJ1-1, is DSGVTQTPKHLITATGQRVTLRCSPRSGDLSVYWYQQSLDQGLQFLIQYYNGEERAKGNILERFSAQQFPDLHSELNLSSLELGDSALYFCASSPTDGLNTEAFFGQGTRLTVV.

The sample holds many counts of this clonotype. The chain links TRBV7-8 to TRBJ1-4; D remains unclear. Germline CDR1 is SGHVS and CDR2 is FQNEAQ. V was pared by 8 bases and J by 7 bases, with 17 bases between. CDR3 length: 14 amino acids. CDR3 DNA: TGTGCCAGCGGCGTCGGACGTTTGGGTGAAAAACTGTTTTTT. This gives the protein CASGVGRLGEKLFF.

This clonotype occurred many times. The chain employs TRBV6-1 and TRBJ1-5; no reliable D call. CDR1 and CDR2 (germline): MNHNS, SASEGT. V lost 6 bases and J 4 bases, leaving 10 bases between the germline ends. This CDR3 has 13 amino acids. The CDR3 spells CASRSRTNQPQHF. In nucleotides, the CDR3 is TGTGCCAGCAGGAGTCGGACGAATCAGCCCCAGCATTTT.

The sample holds many counts of this clonotype. The V and J genes are TRBV20-1 and TRBJ1-2; D possibly corresponds to TRBD1 (5 bases). CDR1 and CDR2 from the germline V gene are DFQATT and SNEGSKA (reference sequence). There are 15 residues in the CDR3. Trimming removed 6 bases at V and 4 bases at J, with 21 bases between. The CDR3 DNA reads as TGCAGTGCCTGGGACGGCAGAGACTTCACCTATGGCTACACCTTC. Translation gives CSAWDGRDFTYGYTF.

This clonotype was counted between two and nine times. The V call is TRBV19, the J call TRBJ1-1; TRBD1 matches at 10 bases. The junction had 5 bases not matched to a gene; V was cut back by 5 bases and J by 5 bases. Germline CDR1 is LNHDA and CDR2 is SQIVND (reference sequence). CDR3 length equals 14 residues. This CDR3 is CASSPRTGGTEAFF. The CDR3 DNA follows: TGTGCCAGTAGTCCCCGGACAGGGGGTACTGAAGCTTTCTTT.

Ten or more counts support this clonotype. V is TRBV12-3 or TRBV12-4 and J is TRBJ1-5; 7 bases are shared with TRBD1. The trim removed 5 bases at V and 7 bases at J, leaving 17 bases unmatched. This CDR3 is 17 amino acids long. This chain's CDR3 is CASSPRTGNKEAQPQHF. Written as DNA, the CDR3 is TGTGCCAGCAGTCCCCGGACAGGAAATAAGGAGGCACAGCCCCAGCATTTT.

This clonotype was seen repeatedly, ten times or more. This sequence joins TRBV2 and TRBJ2-6; possible D gene TRBD1, 6 bases. Germline V gives CDR1 SNHLY, CDR2 FYNNEI. The CDR3 has 15 amino acids. Deletions cut 5 bases from V and 3 bases from J, with 11 bases between. CDR3 amino acids: CASSLQGGGANVLTF. Here the CDR3 DNA reads TGTGCCAGCAGTTTACAGGGTGGTGGGGCCAACGTCCTGACTTTC.

V is TRBV29-1 and J is TRBJ2-2, with 7 bases lining up with TRBD1. The CDR3 contains 14 residues. V shed 3 bases and J 2 bases; nucleotides not matched to a gene: 3. The germline V gene encodes CDR1 SQVTM and CDR2 ANQGSEA. The CDR3 region has the DNA TGCAGCGTTGAGACAGGGAGTAACACCGGGGAGCTGTTTTTT. It codes for CSVETGSNTGELFF.

This clonotype occurred a few times. J is TRBJ2-6 and V is TRBV9, with 8 bases matching TRBD1. V gave up 4 bases and J gave up 0 bases; unmatched junction bases: 12. Germline V gene sequence: CDR1 SGDLS, CDR2 YYNGEE. This CDR3 has 19 amino acids. The CDR3 here is CASSIRTGIDSSGANVLTF. CDR3 DNA: TGTGCCAGCAGCATACGGACAGGGATTGATAGCTCTGGGGCCAACGTCCTGACTTTC.

A few counts support this clonotype. CDR3 nucleotide sequence: TGCAGTAGTGAGGACAGGGGAGGAGAGACCCAGTACTTC. It yields the protein CSSEDRGGETQYF. This rearrangement joins TRBV20-1 to TRBJ2-5, with TRBD1 identical over 9 bases. Looked up from germline, CDR1 is DFQATT and CDR2 is SNEGSKA (reference sequence). With V trimmed by 8 bases and J by 4 bases, 8 bases remained unmatched. The CDR3 length is 13 residues.

This clonotype has a handful of counts. The chain employs TRBV3-1 and TRBJ2-7, with TRBD1 matching over 8 bases. V shed 3 bases, J shed 6 bases, and the junction held 7 bases outside the gene matches. Germline V lookup: CDR1 LGHDT, CDR2 YNNKEL (reference sequence). CDR3 length: 14 amino acids. DNA for the CDR3: TGTGCCAGCAGCCACACGGACAGGGAAGGCGAGCAGTACTTC. The encoded protein is CASSHTDREGEQYF.

The chain carries TRBV6-1 and TRBJ1-3, with D unclear. With 3 bases removed from V and 4 bases from J, the gap between germline ends came to 10 bases. The V gene's germline CDR1 is MNHNS and CDR2 SASEGT. CDR3 size: 14 residues. The CDR3, as DNA: TGTGCCAGCAGTGAGGCGGATTGGGGAAACACCATATATTTT. Translation gives CASSEADWGNTIYF.

This clonotype came up many times. CDR3 DNA: TGCGCCAGCAGCTTCCTCCAGGGCGGCGAGACCCAGTACTTC. The encoded protein is CASSFLQGGETQYF. The chain carries TRBV5-1 and TRBJ2-5; maybe TRBD1 (5 bases). The V end was cut by 2 bases, the J end by 5 bases, with 13 bases between. The CDR3 totals 14 residues. The germline V gene has CDR1 SGHRS and CDR2 YFSETQ.

The rearrangement uses TRBV5-1 and TRBJ2-5, with 9 bases matching TRBD2. This CDR3 region has 14 residues. V trimming: 4 bases; J trimming: 7 bases; junction bases outside the gene matches: 8. Germline V gene data show CDR1 as SGHRS and CDR2 as YFSETQ. The CDR3 protein is CASSKERGDGTQYF. Written as DNA, the CDR3 is TGCGCCAGCAGCAAGGAGCGGGGGGATGGGACCCAGTACTTC.

The chain recombines TRBV28 with TRBJ1-1; D remains ambiguous. This CDR3 spans 14 amino acids. V lost 8 bases, J lost 0 bases, and 13 bases lay in between. Germline CDR1 and CDR2: MDHEN and SYDVKM. The DNA of the CDR3 is TGTGCCAGCGAGGCACCGGGCGTGAACACTGAAGCTTTCTTT. Translating gives CASEAPGVNTEAFF.

This clonotype was counted many times. The chain links TRBV5-1 to TRBJ1-5; D remains unclear. The CDR3 is 17 residues long. V was cut by 0 bases and J by 5 bases, with 18 bases left in between. The germline gives CDR1 SGHRS, CDR2 YFSETQ. CDR3 DNA sequence: TGCGCCAGCAGCTTGGAGGGAGGGCCGGCTGGATATCAGCCCCAGCATTTT. Residues: CASSLEGGPAGYQPQHF.

This clonotype was counted only a few times. The chain has TRBV20-1 and TRBJ2-3; TRBD1 aligns across 8 bases. J lost 2 bases, V lost 1 base, and 8 bases had no gene match. The CDR3 loop spans 16 amino acids. Germline lookup yields CDR1 DFQATT and CDR2 SNEGSKA (reference sequence). The CDR3 sequence is CSARGGWTGTTDTQYF. The CDR3 DNA is TGCAGTGCTAGAGGGGGCTGGACAGGGACCACAGATACGCAGTATTTT.

This clonotype was counted only a few times. This chain connects TRBV28 to TRBJ1-4; D uncertain. Per germline, CDR1 MDHEN and CDR2 SYDVKM. Trimming pared 5 bases from V and 6 bases from J, leaving 16 bases between. The CDR3 consists of 15 residues. Here the CDR3 DNA reads TGTGCCAGCAGTAGGAACCCGGGGTCTGATGAAAAACTGTTTTTT. Translating it yields CASSRNPGSDEKLFF. The whole variable domain, remainder taken from reference TRBV28 and TRBJ1-4, is DVKVTQSSRYLVKRTGEKVFLECVQDMDHENMFWYRQDPGLGLRLIYFSYDVKMKEKGDIPEGYSVSREKKERFSLILESASTNQTSMYLCASSRNPGSDEKLFFGSGTQLSVL.

CDR3 nucleotide sequence: TGTGCCAGCAGGCCTCCGAGGGACAGGGGTCTCTACGAGCAGTACTTC. The encoded protein is CASRPPRDRGLYEQYF. The J gene is TRBJ2-7, the V gene TRBV6-1, with 10 positions matching TRBD1. Unmatched junction bases numbered 11, after V lost 6 bases and J lost 3 bases. Germline V gene lookup returns CDR1 MNHNS and CDR2 SASEGT. The CDR3 loop spans 16 amino acids.

This clonotype appeared a few times. V is TRBV14 and J is TRBJ2-5, with D tentatively TRBD2 (7 bases). Germline CDR1 is SGHDN and CDR2 is FVKESK. This CDR3 has 15 amino acids. Trimming left V 2 bases short and J 4 bases short, with 14 bases between. Here the CDR3 DNA reads TGTGCCAGCAGCCAAAACTTGGGGGGGCGAGAGACCCAGTACTTC. Its translation is CASSQNLGGRETQYF. Supplemented by reference TRBV14 and TRBJ2-5, the full variable domain reads EAGVTQFPSHSVIEKGQTVTLRCDPISGHDNLYWYRRVMGKEIKFLLHFVKESKQDESGMPNNRFLAERTGGTYSTLKVQPAELEDSGVYFCASSQNLGGRETQYFGPGTRLLVL.

The table lists this clonotype with many counts. The chain couples TRBV5-4 to TRBJ2-4, with D tentatively TRBD2 (5 bases). Between the trimmed V and J ends, which lost 0 bases and 0 bases, there was a span of 10 bases. Germline CDR1 is SGHNT and CDR2 is YYREEE (reference sequence). The CDR3 is 16 amino acids. CDR3 amino acids: CASSLGGGEAKNIQYF. The CDR3, as DNA: TGTGCCAGCAGCTTGGGAGGAGGTGAAGCCAAAAACATTCAGTACTTC. Drawing the rest from reference TRBV5-4 and TRBJ2-4, the complete variable domain is ETGVTQSPTHLIKTRGQQVTLRCSSQSGHNTVSWYQQALGQGPQFIFQYYREEENGRGNFPPRFSGLQFPNYSSELNVNALELDDSALYLCASSLGGGEAKNIQYFGAGTRLSVL.

This clonotype was picked up many times. In DNA form, the CDR3 reads TGTGCCAGTAGTGCCTCCGGGACAGGAGCCGAGCAGTACTTC. This gives the protein CASSASGTGAEQYF. The chain carries TRBV19 and TRBJ2-7; 8 bases map to TRBD1. The CDR3 contains 14 residues. Germline CDR1 is LNHDA and CDR2 is SQIVND (reference sequence). V lost 5 bases, J lost 6 bases, and 9 bases stayed unmatched.

This clonotype was seen more than once but under ten times. The chain carries TRBV20-1 and TRBJ2-1; D is unclear. There are 13 residues in the CDR3. Germline CDR1 and CDR2: DFQATT and SNEGSKA (reference sequence). V was cut by 3 bases and J by 10 bases, with 16 bases left in between. CDR3: CSASSPSMGEQFF. CDR3 sequence (DNA): TGCAGTGCTAGTTCCCCATCGATGGGGGAGCAGTTCTTC.

This clonotype was observed at least ten times. The chain combines TRBV20-1 with TRBJ2-1; D not resolved. Looked up from germline, CDR1 is DFQATT and CDR2 is SNEGSKA (reference sequence). The CDR3 spans 11 residues. Trimming left V 7 bases short and J 4 bases short, with 8 bases between. CDR3 in DNA: TGCAGTGATAGGTGGTACAATGAGCAGTTCTTC. Translated: CSDRWYNEQFF.

This clonotype is a singleton in its sample. The V call is TRBV7-9, the J call TRBJ1-1, with TRBD1 as a possible D gene (5 bases). The V end was cut by 5 bases, the J end by 6 bases, with 19 bases between. The CDR3 runs 15 residues. Germline V gene lookup returns CDR1 SEHNR and CDR2 FQNEAQ (reference sequence). The CDR3 sequence is CASSPRGGEVAEAFF. The CDR3 region has the DNA TGTGCCAGCAGCCCTCGGGGGGGGGAGGTGGCTGAAGCTTTCTTT.

The sample holds many counts of this clonotype. This rearrangement joins TRBV4-2 to TRBJ2-3, with 10 bases identical to TRBD2. The CDR3 spans 16 residues. V dropped 2 bases and J dropped 2; count of bases not matched to a gene: 4. Germline lookup yields CDR1 LGHNA and CDR2 YNFKEQ. The CDR3 DNA is TGTGCCAGCAGCCAACTAGCGGGGGCTGTCACAGATACGCAGTATTTT. Amino acid sequence: CASSQLAGAVTDTQYF.

This clonotype was counted many times. This rearrangement joins TRBV15 to TRBJ1-2, with 9 bases aligning to TRBD1. J lost 8 bases, V lost 0 bases, and 4 bases had no gene match. This CDR3 has 14 residues. CDR1 LNHNV and CDR2 YYDKDF come from the germline V gene (reference sequence). The CDR3: CATSRDTGGIGYTF. The CDR3 DNA sequence: TGTGCCACCAGCAGAGATACAGGGGGCATAGGCTACACCTTC.

This clonotype was observed at least ten times. The chain couples TRBV5-1 to TRBJ2-7; the D call may be TRBD1 or TRBD2 (5 bases each). The CDR3 consists of 15 residues. Germline assignment: CDR1 SGHRS and CDR2 YFSETQ. V gave up 0 bases and J gave up 5 bases, with 15 bases separating them. CDR3: CASSLEGRSADEQYF. CDR3 bases: TGCGCCAGCAGCTTGGAGGGACGGTCCGCGGACGAGCAGTACTTC.

The table lists this clonotype with a few counts. This chain connects TRBV5-1 to TRBJ1-4; D call uncertain. The CDR3 length is 16 residues. Germline CDR1 reads SGHRS; CDR2 reads YFSETQ. V was shortened by 4 bases and J by 0 bases, with 13 bases between the two germline ends. Written as DNA, the CDR3 is TGCGCCAGCAGCCTGGCTGGGTCTGCAACTAATGAAAAACTGTTTTTT. This codes for CASSLAGSATNEKLFF.

This clonotype came up many times. Written as DNA, the CDR3 is TGTGCCAGCAGTTTCCGACTCACAGATACGCAGTATTTT. It is translated as CASSFRLTDTQYF. V usage is TRBV6-5 and J usage is TRBJ2-3, with no clear D. Trimming took off 4 bases at V and 2 bases at J, with 7 bases between the two ends. CDR1 MNHEY and CDR2 SVGAGI come from the germline V gene. The CDR3 is 13 residues long.

This clonotype was detected ten times or more. V and J are TRBV7-8 and TRBJ2-5, with D uncertain. This CDR3 region has 12 residues. Trimming shortened V by 8 bases and J by 5 bases, and 12 bases separated the two germline ends. Germline V gives CDR1 SGHVS, CDR2 FQNEAQ. The CDR3 coding sequence is TGTGCCAGCGTCCCTGAGCCGGAGACCCAGTACTTC. Amino acid sequence: CASVPEPETQYF.